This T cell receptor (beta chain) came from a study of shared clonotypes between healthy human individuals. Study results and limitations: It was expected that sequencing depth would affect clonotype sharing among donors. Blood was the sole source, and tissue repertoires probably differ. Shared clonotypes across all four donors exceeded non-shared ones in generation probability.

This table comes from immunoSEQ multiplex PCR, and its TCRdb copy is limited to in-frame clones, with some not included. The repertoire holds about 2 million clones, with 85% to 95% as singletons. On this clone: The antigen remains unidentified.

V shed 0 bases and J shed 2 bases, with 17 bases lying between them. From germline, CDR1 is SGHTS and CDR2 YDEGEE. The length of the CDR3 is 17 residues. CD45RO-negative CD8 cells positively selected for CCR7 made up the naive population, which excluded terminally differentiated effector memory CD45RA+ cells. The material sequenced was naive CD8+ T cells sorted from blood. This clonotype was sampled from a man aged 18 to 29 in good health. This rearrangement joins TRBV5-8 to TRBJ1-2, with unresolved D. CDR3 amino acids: CASSLDQRSEENYGYTF. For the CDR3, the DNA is TGTGCCAGCAGCTTGGACCAACGGTCAGAGGAAAACTATGGCTACACCTTC. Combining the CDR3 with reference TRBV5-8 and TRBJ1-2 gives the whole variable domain EAGVTQSPTHLIKTRGQQATLRCSPISGHTSVYWYQQALGLGLQFLLWYDEGEERNRGNFPPRFSGRQFPNYSSELNVNALELEDSALYLCASSLDQRSEENYGYTFGSGTRLTVV.